This T cell receptor beta chain is from a study of CD8+ T cells in alopecia areata. Whole-study findings and limits: Patients shared TCRs less clearly than mice did, possibly for HLA-related reasons. Scalp lesions, especially in alopecia totalis/universalis, had higher clonality than normal scalp.

RNA, once extracted, was reverse transcribed into cDNA for use as the sequencing template. Some clones are missing from TCRdb's copy, which holds only in-frame ones; the method was immunoSEQ multiplex PCR. The sample records some 180,000 clones, about half being singletons. Treatment indicated: oral pan-JAK inhibitor, 5-10 mg twice daily. As for this clone: Its cognate antigen is unknown.

The specimen comprised CD8+ T cells sorted from blood, sampled at week 52, from a patient treated with tofacitinib. This clonotype was sampled from a human donor with alopecia areata.

The CDR3 DNA is TGTGCCTGGAGTTGGAGGACCGGGGAGCTGTTTTTT. It is translated as CAWSWRTGELFF. J is TRBJ2-2 and V is TRBV30, with D possibly TRBD2 on 5 matching bases. CDR1 and CDR2 from the germline V gene are GTSNPN and SVGIG (reference sequence). Trimming took off 2 bases at V and 5 bases at J, with 6 bases between the two ends. This CDR3 region has 12 residues.